This T cell receptor (beta chain) was retrieved from a study of CD8 T cells in ankylosing spondylitis. From the 5' RACE reads, TCRdb called clonotypes with MiXCR, one entry per CDR3 protein. The sample includes about 90,000 distinct CDR3 sequences, approximately 30% of them seen just once. Trimming removed 1 base from V and 5 bases from J, with 12 bases in between. This CDR3 region has 15 residues. CDR1 and CDR2 (germline): SGHRS, YFSETQ. For this clonotype: Its antigen remains unidentified.

Study-wide results and caveats: Earlier reports found some motif variants in synovial fluid and blood in reactive arthritis. A CD8+ phenotype characterized the disease-linked clones, which were relatively rare in peripheral blood. It was reported that disease-linked clones were significantly enriched in matched ankylosing spondylitis synovial fluid. There was a TCR beta motif, made of several highly homologous variants, that appeared characteristic of ankylosing spondylitis blood.

Source material: blood, either unsorted or a sorted T cell fraction (not recorded which). This chain joins TRBV5-1 and TRBJ2-2; the D gene could be TRBD1 or TRBD2 (5 bases each). The TCR sequence derives from a male donor with ankylosing spondylitis or in good health (not recorded which). The CDR3 spells CASSLRGEGTGELFF. CDR3 in DNA: TGCGCCAGCAGCTTGAGAGGGGAAGGAACCGGGGAGCTGTTTTTT.